This section outlines one T cell receptor beta chain sequence together with its context. No antigen is known for it. The record has no base qualities; no much larger clone is one base away. The library was obtained by the immunoSEQ multiplex PCR assay. In its TCRdb copy, this immuneACCESS table keeps in-frame sequences only and misses some clones. Where compared with another copy, unresolved V genes explain less than half of these, and the others have no known cause. The sample table lists approximately 54,000 clones, roughly 90% of them with a count of one. Of the sample, just under 40% falls within the top ten clones. As encoded in the germline V gene (reference sequence), CDR1 is GTSNPN while CDR2 is SVGIG. Measured from the cysteine to the phenylalanine, the CDR3 is 15 residues long. The DNA shown is the 45-base CDR3, in frame from base 1. Trimming accounts for 0 bases at V and 5 bases at J, while the number of junction bases matched to no gene is 9.

This sample was taken from a study of control samples from healthy donors and cancer patients (dated by TCRdb to 2018 to 2021). The chain couples TRBV30 to TRBJ1-2; TRBD1 lines up with 7 middle nucleotides. Sequenced sample: PBMCs. The source is a middle-aged man with head and neck cancer. The nucleotide sequence reads as follows: TGTGCCTGGAGTGTACAGGCAGGGGGAGGGTATGGCTACACCTTC. Translated, it gives CAWSVQAGGGYGYTF.